This T cell receptor (beta chain) was profiled in a study of CD8 T cells in ankylosing spondylitis. CDR1 and CDR2 (germline): LNHDA, SQIVND (reference sequence). This CDR3 region has 14 residues. Trimming cost V 7 bases and J 7 bases; bases outside gene matches: 11. Findings and limits, study-wide: Clones linked to disease were reported to show significant enrichment in matched ankylosing spondylitis synovial fluid. Some of the motif variants had earlier been found in reactive arthritis patients' fluid and blood.

At least ten counts were recorded for this clonotype. Its antigen is undetermined. One entry per CDR3 protein, called by TCRdb with MiXCR from the 5' RACE reads. Of around 99,000 distinct CDR3 sequences listed, around 9.4% are singletons. The TCR comes from a male donor with ankylosing spondylitis or in good health (not recorded which). The chain links TRBV19 to TRBJ2-3, with 7 bases that match TRBD1. The sample consisted of blood, either unsorted or a sorted T cell fraction (not recorded which). The CDR3 DNA reads TGTGCCAGTACTCATTTGGACAGGCCACATACGCAGTATTTT. Amino acid sequence: CASTHLDRPHTQYF.